This TCR beta chain was recovered during a study of cytomegalovirus exposure and HLA in healthy donors. Both 60 Vbeta primers and 13 Jbeta primers went into the PCR. The method was immunoSEQ multiplex PCR; TCRdb's version includes in-frame clones alone and lacks a portion of them. Its table records 200,000 or so clones. Study findings and constraints: Reportedly, cytomegalovirus status was diagnosed with high sensitivity and specificity. Accurate prediction of HLA-A and HLA-B alleles (for most subjects) was reportedly achieved from TCR beta sequences.

CDR1 MNHNY and CDR2 SVGAGI come from the germline V gene (reference sequence). Trimming shortened V by 6 bases and J by 0 bases, and 15 bases separated the two germline ends. CDR3 size: 16 residues. Regarding this clone: Antigen: not known.

This TCR derives from a boy between 10 and 17 years old in good health and CMV-seronegative. The sequencing sample was made of PBMCs. The chain recombines TRBV6-6 with TRBJ1-5, with D tentatively TRBD1 (5 bases). The CDR3 here is CASSYLGQDSNQPQHF. The CDR3 DNA reads TGTGCCAGCAGCTACCTGGGGCAGGATAGCAATCAGCCCCAGCATTTT.